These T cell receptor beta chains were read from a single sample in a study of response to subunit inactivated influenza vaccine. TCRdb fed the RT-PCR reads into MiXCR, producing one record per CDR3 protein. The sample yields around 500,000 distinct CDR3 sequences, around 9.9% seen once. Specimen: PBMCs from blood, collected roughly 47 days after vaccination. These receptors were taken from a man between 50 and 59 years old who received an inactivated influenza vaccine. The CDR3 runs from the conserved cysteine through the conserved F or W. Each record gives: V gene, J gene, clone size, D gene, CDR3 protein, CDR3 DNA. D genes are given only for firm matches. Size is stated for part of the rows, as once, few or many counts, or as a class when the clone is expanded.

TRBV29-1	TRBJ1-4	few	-	CSVAIRGRKLFF	TGCAGCGTTGCAATTAGGGGGAGGAAACTGTTTTTT
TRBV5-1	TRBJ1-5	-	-	CASSLDRTNQPQHF	TGCGCCAGCAGCTTGGACCGAACTAATCAGCCCCAGCATTTT
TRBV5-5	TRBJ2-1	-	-	CASSFTGTSSYNEQFF	TGTGCCAGCAGCTTCACCGGGACTTCCTCCTACAATGAGCAGTTCTTC
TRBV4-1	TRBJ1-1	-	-	CASSLEGPHPEAFF	TGCGCCAGCAGCCTAGAGGGGCCTCACCCTGAAGCTTTCTTT
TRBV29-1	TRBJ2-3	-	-	CSVDGISATTDTQYF	TGCAGCGTTGACGGCATTAGCGCAACCACAGATACGCAGTATTTT
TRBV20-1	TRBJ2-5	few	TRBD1	CSARDPDRVGQETQYF	TGCAGTGCTAGAGATCCGGACAGGGTCGGACAAGAGACCCAGTACTTC
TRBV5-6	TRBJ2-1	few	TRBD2	CASSRRLAGGPRNEQFF	TGTGCCAGCAGCAGAAGACTAGCGGGAGGGCCGAGAAATGAGCAGTTCTTC
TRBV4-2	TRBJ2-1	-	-	CARGPGLYNEQFF	TGTGCCAGGGGCCCCGGGCTCTACAATGAGCAGTTCTTC
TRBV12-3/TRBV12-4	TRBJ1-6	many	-	CASGKDILLSPLHF	TGTGCCAGCGGAAAAGACATTCTCTTGTCACCCCTCCACTTT
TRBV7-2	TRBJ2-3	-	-	CASSPKRGTDTQYF	TGTGCCAGCAGTCCTAAGCGGGGCACAGATACGCAGTATTTT
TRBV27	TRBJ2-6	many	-	CASRGSGANVLTF	TGTGCCAGCAGAGGATCTGGGGCCAACGTCCTGACTTTC
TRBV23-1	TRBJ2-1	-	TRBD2	CASSQLGTSGPEHRNEQFF	TGCGCCAGCAGTCAATTAGGGACTAGCGGGCCCGAGCACCGCAATGAGCAGTTCTTC
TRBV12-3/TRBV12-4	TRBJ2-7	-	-	CASSFGDMGYEQYF	TGTGCCAGCAGTTTCGGCGATATGGGCTACGAGCAGTACTTC
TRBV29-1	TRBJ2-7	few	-	CSALGTSVLAEQYF	TGCAGCGCCCTGGGGACATCGGTTTTGGCCGAGCAGTACTTC
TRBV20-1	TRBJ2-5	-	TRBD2	CSGRAGGPETQYF	TGCAGTGGGAGGGCGGGAGGGCCCGAGACCCAGTACTTC
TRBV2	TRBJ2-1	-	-	CASSAGTQSLNEQFF	TGTGCCAGCAGTGCCGGGACCCAATCCCTCAATGAGCAGTTCTTC
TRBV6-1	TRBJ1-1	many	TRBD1	CASSTTGVDTEAFF	TGTGCCAGCAGTACGACAGGGGTAGACACTGAAGCTTTCTTT
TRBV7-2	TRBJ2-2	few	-	CASGGAGAGELFF	TGTGCCAGCGGTGGGGCAGGAGCCGGGGAGCTGTTTTTT
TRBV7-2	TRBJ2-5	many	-	CASSLFRTDQETQYF	TGTGCCAGCAGCTTATTCCGGACAGACCAAGAGACCCAGTACTTC
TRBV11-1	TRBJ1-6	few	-	CASSHVDSYNSPLHF	TGTGCCAGCAGCCACGTCGACAGCTATAATTCACCCCTCCACTTT
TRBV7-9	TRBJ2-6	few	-	CASNIRNGSWGANVLTF	TGTGCCAGCAACATTAGGAACGGCTCGTGGGGGGCCAACGTCCTGACTTTC
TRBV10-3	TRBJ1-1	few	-	CAINDRENTEAFF	TGTGCCATCAATGACCGGGAGAACACTGAAGCTTTCTTT
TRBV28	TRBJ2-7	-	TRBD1	CASSEIRTGGGEQYF	TGTGCCAGCAGCGAAATCAGGACAGGGGGGGGAGAGCAGTACTTC
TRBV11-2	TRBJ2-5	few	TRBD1	CASSSNPGQGETQYF	TGTGCCAGCAGCTCGAATCCGGGACAGGGGGAGACCCAGTACTTC
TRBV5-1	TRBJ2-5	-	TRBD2	CASSWTSGREVRETQYF	TGCGCCAGCAGCTGGACTAGCGGGAGAGAGGTTCGGGAGACCCAGTACTTC
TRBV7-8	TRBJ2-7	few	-	CASSFRMESYEQYF	TGTGCCAGCAGCTTCCGTATGGAATCCTACGAGCAGTACTTC
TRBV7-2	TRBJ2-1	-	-	CASSLTPSSYNEQFF	TGTGCCAGCAGCTTAACCCCAAGCTCCTACAATGAGCAGTTCTTC
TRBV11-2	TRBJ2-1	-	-	CASQRGRAYNEQFF	TGTGCCAGCCAAAGGGGGAGGGCTTACAATGAGCAGTTCTTC
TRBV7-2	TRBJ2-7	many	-	CASSSSFGQYF	TGTGCCAGCAGCTCAAGTTTCGGGCAGTACTTC
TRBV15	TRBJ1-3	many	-	CATSRDLGSGNTIYF	TGTGCCACCAGCAGAGATCTGGGCTCTGGAAACACCATATATTTT
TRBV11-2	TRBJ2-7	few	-	CASSALTTYPYEQYF	TGTGCCAGCAGTGCCCTGACGACATATCCCTACGAGCAGTACTTC
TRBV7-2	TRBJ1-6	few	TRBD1	CASSLGTGANSPLHF	TGTGCCAGCAGCTTAGGGACAGGAGCTAATTCACCCCTCCACTTT
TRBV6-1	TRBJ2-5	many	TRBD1	CASKQGARGETQYF	TGTGCCAGCAAACAGGGGGCTCGCGGAGAGACCCAGTACTTC
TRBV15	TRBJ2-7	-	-	CATSNGGRLSYEQYF	TGTGCCACCAGCAATGGCGGCCGCCTCTCCTACGAGCAGTACTTC
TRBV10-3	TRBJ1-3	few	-	CAISDSISGNTIYF	TGTGCCATCAGTGACTCTATCTCTGGAAACACCATATATTTT
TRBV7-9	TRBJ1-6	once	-	CASSPVNSPPLHF	TGTGCCAGCAGCCCCGTTAACTCTCCCCCCCTCCACTTT
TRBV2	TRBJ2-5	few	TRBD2	CASSEAGLAKETQYF	TGTGCCAGCAGTGAAGCGGGACTAGCAAAAGAGACCCAGTACTTC
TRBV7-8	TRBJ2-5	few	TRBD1	CASSLDPPSTGGTWETQYF	TGTGCCAGCAGCTTAGACCCACCCTCGACAGGGGGTACTTGGGAGACCCAGTACTTC
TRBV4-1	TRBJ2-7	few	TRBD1	CASSQEQGAGSYEQYF	TGCGCCAGCAGCCAGGAACAGGGGGCTGGGAGCTACGAGCAGTACTTC
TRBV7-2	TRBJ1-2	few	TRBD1	CASSLEGTGNYGYTF	TGTGCCAGCAGCTTAGAAGGGACAGGGAACTATGGCTACACCTTC
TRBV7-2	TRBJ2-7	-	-	CASSLESHQIYEQYF	TGTGCCAGCAGCTTAGAGAGCCACCAAATCTACGAGCAGTACTTC
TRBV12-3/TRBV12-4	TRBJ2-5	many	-	CASSQIQETQYF	TGTGCCAGCAGTCAAATCCAAGAGACCCAGTACTTC
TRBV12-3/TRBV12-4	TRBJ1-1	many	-	CASSYQGFWHTEAFF	TGTGCCAGCAGCTATCAGGGATTTTGGCACACTGAAGCTTTCTTT
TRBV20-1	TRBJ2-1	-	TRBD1	CSARDFGQGANNEQFF	TGCAGTGCTAGAGATTTCGGACAGGGGGCAAACAATGAGCAGTTCTTC
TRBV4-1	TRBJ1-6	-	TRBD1	CASSQVGQGVSPLHF	TGCGCCAGCAGCCAAGTCGGTCAGGGGGTATCACCCCTCCACTTT
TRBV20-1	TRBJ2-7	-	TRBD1	CSARIGTGPEQYF	TGCAGTGCTAGGATCGGGACAGGGCCCGAGCAGTACTTC
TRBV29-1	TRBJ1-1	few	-	CSVVGLLNTEAFF	TGCAGCGTGGTGGGTCTTCTGAACACTGAAGCTTTCTTT
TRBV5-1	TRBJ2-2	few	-	CASSLAFGNRATGELFF	TGCGCCAGCAGCTTGGCGTTTGGGAATCGGGCCACCGGGGAGCTGTTTTTT
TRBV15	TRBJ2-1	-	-	CATSRVLGTANYNEQFF	TGTGCCACCAGCAGAGTGTTAGGTACGGCAAATTACAATGAGCAGTTCTTC